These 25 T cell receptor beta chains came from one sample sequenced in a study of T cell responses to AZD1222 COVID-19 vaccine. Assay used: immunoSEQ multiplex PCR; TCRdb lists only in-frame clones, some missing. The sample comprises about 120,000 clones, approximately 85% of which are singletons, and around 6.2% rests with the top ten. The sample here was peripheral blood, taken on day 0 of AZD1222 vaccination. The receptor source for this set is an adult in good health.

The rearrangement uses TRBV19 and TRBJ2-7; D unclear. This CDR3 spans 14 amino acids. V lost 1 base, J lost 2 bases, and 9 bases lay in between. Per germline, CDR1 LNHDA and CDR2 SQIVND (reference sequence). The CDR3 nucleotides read TGTGCCAGTAGTATAGCTCGTGATCCCTACGAGCAGTACTTC. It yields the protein CASSIARDPYEQYF.

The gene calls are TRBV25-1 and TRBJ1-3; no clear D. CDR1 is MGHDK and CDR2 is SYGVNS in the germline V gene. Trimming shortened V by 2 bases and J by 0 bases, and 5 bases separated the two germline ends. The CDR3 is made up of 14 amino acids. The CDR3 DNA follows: TGTGCCAGCAGTGAAGGGATCTCTGGAAACACCATATATTTT. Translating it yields CASSEGISGNTIYF. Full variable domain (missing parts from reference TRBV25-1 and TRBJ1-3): EADIYQTPRYLVIGTGKKITLECSQTMGHDKMYWYQQDPGMELHLIHYSYGVNSTEKGDLSSESTVSRIRTEHFPLTLESARPSHTSQYLCASSEGISGNTIYFGEGSWLTVV.

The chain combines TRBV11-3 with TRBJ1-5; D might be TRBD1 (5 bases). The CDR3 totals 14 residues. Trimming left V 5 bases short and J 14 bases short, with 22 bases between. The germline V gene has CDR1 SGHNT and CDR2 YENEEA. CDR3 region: CASSRGDSEGREHF. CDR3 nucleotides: TGTGCCAGCAGCAGGGGAGACAGTGAGGGGAGAGAGCATTTT.

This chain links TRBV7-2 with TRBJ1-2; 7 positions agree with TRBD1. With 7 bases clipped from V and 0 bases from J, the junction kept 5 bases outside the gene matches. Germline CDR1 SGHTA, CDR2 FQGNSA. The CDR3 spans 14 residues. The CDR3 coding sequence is TGTGCCAGCACCAGGGGGAGTTCTAACTATGGCTACACCTTC. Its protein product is CASTRGSSNYGYTF.

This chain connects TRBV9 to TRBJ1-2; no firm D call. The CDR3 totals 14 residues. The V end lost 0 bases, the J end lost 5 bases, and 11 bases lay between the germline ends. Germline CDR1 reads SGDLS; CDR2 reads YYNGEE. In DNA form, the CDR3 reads TGTGCCAGCAGCGTAGACGGTGTCTCATATGGCTACACCTTC. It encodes CASSVDGVSYGYTF.

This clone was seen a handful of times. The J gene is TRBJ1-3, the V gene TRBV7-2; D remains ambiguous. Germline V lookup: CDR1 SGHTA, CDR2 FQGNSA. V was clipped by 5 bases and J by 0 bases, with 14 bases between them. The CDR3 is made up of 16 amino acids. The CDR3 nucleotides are TGTGCCAGCAGCCCTTGGCCCGGGATCTCTGGAAACACCATATATTTT. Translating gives CASSPWPGISGNTIYF.

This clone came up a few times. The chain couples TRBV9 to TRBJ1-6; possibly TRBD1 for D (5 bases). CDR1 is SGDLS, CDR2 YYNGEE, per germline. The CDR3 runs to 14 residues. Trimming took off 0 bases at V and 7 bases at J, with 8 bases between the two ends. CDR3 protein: CASSVGGENSPLHF. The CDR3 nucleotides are TGTGCCAGCAGCGTAGGAGGGGAGAATTCACCCCTCCACTTT. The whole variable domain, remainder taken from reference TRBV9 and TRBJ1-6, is DSGVTQTPKHLITATGQRVTLRCSPRSGDLSVYWYQQSLDQGLQFLIQYYNGEERAKGNILERFSAQQFPDLHSELNLSSLELGDSALYFCASSVGGENSPLHFGNGTRLTVT.

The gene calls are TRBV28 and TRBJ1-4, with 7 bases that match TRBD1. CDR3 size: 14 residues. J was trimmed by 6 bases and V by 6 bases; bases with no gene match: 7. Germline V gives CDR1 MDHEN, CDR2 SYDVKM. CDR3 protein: CASRWTGRDEKLFF. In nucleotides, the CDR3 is TGTGCCAGCAGATGGACAGGCAGGGATGAAAAACTGTTTTTT.

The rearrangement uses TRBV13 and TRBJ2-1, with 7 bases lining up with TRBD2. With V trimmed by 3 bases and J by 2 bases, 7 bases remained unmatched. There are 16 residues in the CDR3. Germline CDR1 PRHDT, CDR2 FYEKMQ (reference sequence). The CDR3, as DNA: TGTGCCAGCAGCTTCCGGACTAGTGTCCCCTACAATGAGCAGTTCTTC. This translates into CASSFRTSVPYNEQFF.

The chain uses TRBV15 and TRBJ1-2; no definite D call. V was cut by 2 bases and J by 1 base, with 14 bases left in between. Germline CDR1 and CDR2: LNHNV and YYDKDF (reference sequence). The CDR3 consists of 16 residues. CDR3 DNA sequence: TGTGCCACCAGCAGACAGCCCTACGGGAGTAACTATGGCTACACCTTC. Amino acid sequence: CATSRQPYGSNYGYTF.

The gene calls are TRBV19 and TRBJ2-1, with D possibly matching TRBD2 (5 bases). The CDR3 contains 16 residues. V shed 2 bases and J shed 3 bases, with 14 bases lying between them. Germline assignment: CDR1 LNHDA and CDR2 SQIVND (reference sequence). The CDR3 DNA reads TGTGCCAGTAGTATACGGCCTAGCCCAAACTACAATGAGCAGTTCTTC. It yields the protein CASSIRPSPNYNEQFF.

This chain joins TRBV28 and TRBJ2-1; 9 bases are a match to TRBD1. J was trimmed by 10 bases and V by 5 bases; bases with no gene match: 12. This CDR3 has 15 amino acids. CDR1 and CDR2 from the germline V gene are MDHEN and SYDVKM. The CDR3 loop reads CASSKAGTGFGEQFF. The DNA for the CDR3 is TGTGCCAGCAGTAAGGCCGGGACAGGGTTTGGGGAGCAGTTCTTC.

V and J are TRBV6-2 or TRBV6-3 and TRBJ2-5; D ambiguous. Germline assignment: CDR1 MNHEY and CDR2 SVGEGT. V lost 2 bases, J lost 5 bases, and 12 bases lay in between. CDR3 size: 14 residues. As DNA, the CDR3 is TGTGCCAGCAGTTACGGCAGGCTGGGGGAGACCCAGTACTTC. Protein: CASSYGRLGETQYF.

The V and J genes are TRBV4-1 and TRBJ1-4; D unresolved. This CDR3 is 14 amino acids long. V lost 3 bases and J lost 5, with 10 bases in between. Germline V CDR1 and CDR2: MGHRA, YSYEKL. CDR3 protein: CASSHLVGNEKLFF. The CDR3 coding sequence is TGCGCCAGCAGCCATTTAGTCGGGAATGAAAAACTGTTTTTT.

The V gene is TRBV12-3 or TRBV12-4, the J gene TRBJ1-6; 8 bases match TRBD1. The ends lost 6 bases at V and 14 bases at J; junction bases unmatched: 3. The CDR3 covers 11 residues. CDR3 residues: CASRLQGALHF. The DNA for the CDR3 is TGTGCCAGCAGACTACAGGGGGCCCTCCACTTT.

Written as DNA, the CDR3 is TGTGCCAGCAGCTCCAAAGCGGACAGGGGTACTGAAGCTTTCTTT. Encoded protein: CASSSKADRGTEAFF. The V gene is TRBV7-9, the J gene TRBJ1-1; TRBD1 aligns across 9 bases. Germline trimming cut 4 bases from V and 5 bases from J; bases unmatched to any gene: 8. The germline CDR1 and CDR2 sequences are SEHNR and FQNEAQ (reference sequence). This CDR3 contains 15 residues.

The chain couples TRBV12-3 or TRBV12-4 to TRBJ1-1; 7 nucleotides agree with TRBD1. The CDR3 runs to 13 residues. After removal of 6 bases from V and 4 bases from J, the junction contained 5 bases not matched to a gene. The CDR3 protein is CASRADRATEAFF. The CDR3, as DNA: TGTGCCAGCAGGGCTGACAGGGCCACTGAAGCTTTCTTT.

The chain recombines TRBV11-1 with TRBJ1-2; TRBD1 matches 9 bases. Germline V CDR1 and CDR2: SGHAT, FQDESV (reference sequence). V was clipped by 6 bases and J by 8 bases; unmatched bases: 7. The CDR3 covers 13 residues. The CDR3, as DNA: TGTGCCAGCAGGGCCGGGACAGGGAACGGCTACACCTTC. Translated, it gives CASRAGTGNGYTF.

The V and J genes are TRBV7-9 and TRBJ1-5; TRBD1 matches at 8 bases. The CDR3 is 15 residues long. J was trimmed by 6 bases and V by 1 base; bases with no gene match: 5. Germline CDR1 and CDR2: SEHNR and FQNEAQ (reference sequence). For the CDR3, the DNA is TGTGCCAGCAGCTTAGGGACAGGGTTGGGTCAGCCCCAGCATTTT. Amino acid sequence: CASSLGTGLGQPQHF.

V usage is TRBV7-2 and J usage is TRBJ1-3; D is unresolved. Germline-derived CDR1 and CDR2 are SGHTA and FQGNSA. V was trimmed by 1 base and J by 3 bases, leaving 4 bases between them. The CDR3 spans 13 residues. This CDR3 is CASSLGHGNTIYF. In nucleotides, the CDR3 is TGTGCCAGCAGCTTAGGACATGGAAACACCATATATTTT.

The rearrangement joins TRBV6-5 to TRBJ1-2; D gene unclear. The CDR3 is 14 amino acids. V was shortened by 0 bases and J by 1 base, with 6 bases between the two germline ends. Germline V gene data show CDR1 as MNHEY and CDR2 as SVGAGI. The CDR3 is CASSYSHVNYGYTF. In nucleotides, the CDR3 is TGTGCCAGCAGTTACTCTCACGTTAACTATGGCTACACCTTC.

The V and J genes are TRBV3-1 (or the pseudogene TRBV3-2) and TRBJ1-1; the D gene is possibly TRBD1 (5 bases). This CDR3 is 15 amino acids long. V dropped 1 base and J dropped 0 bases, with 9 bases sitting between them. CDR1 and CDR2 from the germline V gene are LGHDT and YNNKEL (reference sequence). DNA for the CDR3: TGTGCCAGCAGCCAAGCGGGACGGCTGAACACTGAAGCTTTCTTT. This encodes CASSQAGRLNTEAFF.

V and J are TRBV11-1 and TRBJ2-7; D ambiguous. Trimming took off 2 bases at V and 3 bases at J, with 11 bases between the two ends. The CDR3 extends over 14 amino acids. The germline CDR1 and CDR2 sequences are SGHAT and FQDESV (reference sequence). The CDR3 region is CASSLFSVGYEQYF. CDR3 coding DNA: TGTGCCAGCAGCTTATTCTCGGTCGGCTACGAGCAGTACTTC.

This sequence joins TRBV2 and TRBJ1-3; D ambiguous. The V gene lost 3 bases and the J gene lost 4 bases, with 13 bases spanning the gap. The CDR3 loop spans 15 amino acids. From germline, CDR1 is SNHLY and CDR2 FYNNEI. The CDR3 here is CASSEGFRGGNTIYF. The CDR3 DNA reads TGTGCCAGCAGTGAGGGATTCCGCGGGGGAAACACCATATATTTT. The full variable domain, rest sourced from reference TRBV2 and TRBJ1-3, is EPEVTQTPSHQVTQMGQEVILRCVPISNHLYFYWYRQILGQKVEFLVSFYNNEISEKSEIFDDQFSVERPDGSNFTLKIRSTKLEDSAMYFCASSEGFRGGNTIYFGEGSWLTVV.

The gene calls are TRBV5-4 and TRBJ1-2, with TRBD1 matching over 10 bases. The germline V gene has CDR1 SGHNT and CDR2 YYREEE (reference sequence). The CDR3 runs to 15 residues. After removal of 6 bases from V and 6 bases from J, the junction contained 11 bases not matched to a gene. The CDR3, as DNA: TGTGCCAGCACCCCTGGGGGGACAGGGGTCCATGGCTACACCTTC. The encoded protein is CASTPGGTGVHGYTF.